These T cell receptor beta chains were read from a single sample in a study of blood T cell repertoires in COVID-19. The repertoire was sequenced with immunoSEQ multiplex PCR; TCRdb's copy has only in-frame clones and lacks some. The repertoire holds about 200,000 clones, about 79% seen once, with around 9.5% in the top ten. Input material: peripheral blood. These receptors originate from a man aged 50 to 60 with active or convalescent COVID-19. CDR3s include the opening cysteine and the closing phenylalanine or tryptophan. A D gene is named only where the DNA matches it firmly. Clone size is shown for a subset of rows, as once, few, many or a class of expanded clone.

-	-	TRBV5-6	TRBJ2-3	CASTTGGRSTDTQYF	TGTGCCAGCACTACAGGAGGGAGGAGCACAGATACGCAGTATTTT
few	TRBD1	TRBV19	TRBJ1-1	CASTIGQGRNTEAFF	TGTGCCAGTACCATAGGACAGGGGAGGAACACTGAAGCTTTCTTT
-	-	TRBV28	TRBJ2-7	CASSLGGTSYEQYF	TGTGCCAGCAGTTTGGGCGGGACCTCCTACGAGCAGTACTTC
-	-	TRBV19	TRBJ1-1	CASSIWAGALGTEAFF	TGTGCCAGTAGTATCTGGGCAGGGGCCCTAGGTACTGAAGCTTTCTTT
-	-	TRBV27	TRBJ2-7	CASSPAGGELTYEQYF	TGTGCCAGCAGTCCCGCGGGCGGGGAACTAACCTACGAGCAGTACTTC
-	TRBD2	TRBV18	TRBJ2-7	CASSLAGRPYEQYF	TGTGCCAGCTCACTAGCGGGACGCCCTTACGAGCAGTACTTC
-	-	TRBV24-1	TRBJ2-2	CATSEQNTGELFF	TGTGCCACCAGTGAACAGAACACCGGGGAGCTGTTTTTT
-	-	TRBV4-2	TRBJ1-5	CASSQDEGLSNQPQHF	TGTGCCAGCAGCCAAGATGAGGGACTCAGCAATCAGCCCCAGCATTTT
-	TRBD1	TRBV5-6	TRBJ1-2	CASSLWTGAGYTF	TGTGCCAGCAGCTTGTGGACAGGGGCCGGCTACACCTTC
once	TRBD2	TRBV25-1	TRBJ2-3	CASNGEGGSGTDTQYF	TGTGCCAGCAACGGGGAGGGAGGATCGGGCACAGATACGCAGTATTTT
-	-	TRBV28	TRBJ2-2	CASSHGTSGELFF	TGTGCCAGCAGCCACGGGACATCCGGGGAGCTGTTTTTT
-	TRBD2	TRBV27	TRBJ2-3	CASSLRPPRPSGGAGTDTQYF	TGTGCCAGCAGTTTACGGCCCCCTAGGCCTAGCGGGGGGGCCGGGACAGATACGCAGTATTTT
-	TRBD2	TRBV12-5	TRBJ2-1	CASGRTLAGRSYNEQFF	TGTGCTAGTGGCCGGACTCTAGCGGGAAGGTCCTACAATGAGCAGTTCTTC
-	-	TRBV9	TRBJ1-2	CASSVDSQQFYGYTF	TGTGCCAGCAGCGTAGATTCCCAACAGTTCTATGGCTACACCTTC
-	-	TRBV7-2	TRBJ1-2	CASSLVTGNYGYTF	TGTGCCAGCAGCTTAGTCACAGGGAACTATGGCTACACCTTC
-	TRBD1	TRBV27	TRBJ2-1	CASSPRGQGDNEQFF	TGTGCCAGCAGTCCTCGAGGACAGGGGGATAATGAGCAGTTCTTC
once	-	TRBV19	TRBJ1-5	CASSSGLRNQPQHF	TGTGCCAGTAGTAGCGGGCTCCGCAATCAGCCCCAGCATTTT
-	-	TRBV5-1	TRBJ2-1	CASSSGAGRAKNEQFF	TGCGCCAGCAGCTCCGGTGCCGGGAGAGCGAAGAATGAGCAGTTCTTC
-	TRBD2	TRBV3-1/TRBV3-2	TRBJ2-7	CASSQSSGRSYEQYF	TGTGCCAGCAGCCAATCTAGCGGGAGGTCCTACGAGCAGTACTTC
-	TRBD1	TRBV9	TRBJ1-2	CASSGQGFTGYTF	TGTGCCAGCTCCGGACAGGGGTTTACTGGCTACACCTTC
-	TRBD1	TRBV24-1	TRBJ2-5	CATRWDRVDETQYF	TGTGCCACCAGGTGGGACAGGGTGGATGAGACCCAGTACTTC
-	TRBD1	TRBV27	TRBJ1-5	CASMGQDSLNQPQHF	TGTGCCAGCATGGGACAGGATAGCCTCAATCAGCCCCAGCATTTT
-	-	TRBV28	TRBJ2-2	CASRATNTGELFF	TGTGCCAGCCGAGCCACGAACACCGGGGAGCTGTTTTTT
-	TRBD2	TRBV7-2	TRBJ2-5	CASSSGLAGYGETQYF	TGTGCCAGCAGCTCGGGACTAGCGGGGTACGGGGAGACCCAGTACTTC
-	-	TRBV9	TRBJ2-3	CASSVAGRGTDTQYF	TGTGCCAGCAGCGTAGCAGGCAGGGGCACAGATACGCAGTATTTT
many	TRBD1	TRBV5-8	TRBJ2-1	CASIQGLNEQFF	TGTGCCAGCATACAGGGGCTCAATGAGCAGTTCTTC
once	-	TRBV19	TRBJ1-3	CASRAPGTPRGGNTIYF	TGTGCCAGTAGAGCCCCGGGGACTCCCCGGGGTGGAAACACCATATATTTT
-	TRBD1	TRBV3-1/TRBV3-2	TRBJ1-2	CASSQLWTGEFYGYTF	TGTGCCAGCAGCCAACTTTGGACAGGGGAATTCTATGGCTACACCTTC
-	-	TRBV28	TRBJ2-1	CASSTLRDEQFF	TGTGCCAGCAGTACCCTCCGCGATGAGCAGTTCTTC
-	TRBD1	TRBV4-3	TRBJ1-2	CASSQGDWDSKGYTF	TGCGCCAGCAGCCAAGGAGATTGGGACAGCAAAGGCTACACCTTC
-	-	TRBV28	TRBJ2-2	CASTFQQGNTGELFF	TGTGCCAGCACCTTCCAACAGGGAAACACCGGGGAGCTGTTTTTT
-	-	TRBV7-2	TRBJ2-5	CASSLLQGGETQYF	TGTGCCAGCAGCTTGTTACAGGGTGGGGAGACCCAGTACTTC
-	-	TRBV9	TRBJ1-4	CASSVGQVPTNEKLFF	TGTGCCAGCAGCGTAGGACAGGTCCCAACTAATGAAAAACTGTTTTTT
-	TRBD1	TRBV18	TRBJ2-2	CASSSDRDGGELFF	TGTGCCAGCTCATCCGACAGGGACGGCGGGGAGCTGTTTTTT
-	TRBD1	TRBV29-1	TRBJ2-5	CSVEGNLPGQLQETQYF	TGCAGCGTTGAAGGCAACCTCCCGGGACAGCTTCAAGAGACCCAGTACTTC
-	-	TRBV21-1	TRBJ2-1	CASRGPGTKVSNEQFF	TGTGCCAGCCGCGGGCCTGGGACTAAGGTCAGCAATGAGCAGTTCTTC
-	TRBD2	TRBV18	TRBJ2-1	CASSHPGLAGGNEQFF	TGTGCCAGCTCACACCCCGGACTAGCGGGGGGGAATGAGCAGTTCTTC
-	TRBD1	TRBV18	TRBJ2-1	CASSPRDRSSYNEQFF	TGTGCCAGCTCACCACGGGACAGAAGCTCCTACAATGAGCAGTTCTTC
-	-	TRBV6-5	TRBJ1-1	CASSYPSRGPNTEAFF	TGTGCCAGCAGTTACCCCAGTCGAGGCCCGAACACTGAAGCTTTCTTT
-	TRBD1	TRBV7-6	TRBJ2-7	CASSLEGGTGSEQYF	TGTGCCAGCAGCTTGGAGGGCGGGACAGGCTCCGAGCAGTACTTC
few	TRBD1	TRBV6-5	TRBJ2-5	CASSYSRDRGVETQYF	TGTGCCAGCAGTTACTCCCGGGACAGGGGAGTCGAGACCCAGTACTTC
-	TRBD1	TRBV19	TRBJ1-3	CASILGQGVGNTIYF	TGTGCCAGTATCCTTGGACAGGGAGTTGGAAACACCATATATTTT
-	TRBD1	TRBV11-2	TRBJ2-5	CASSHRSGQGRETQYF	TGTGCCAGCAGCCATCGGTCGGGACAGGGGAGAGAGACCCAGTACTTC
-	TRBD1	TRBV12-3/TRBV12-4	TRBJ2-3	CASSLTGTDTQYF	TGTGCCAGCAGTTTGACAGGGACAGATACGCAGTATTTT
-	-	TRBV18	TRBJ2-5	CASSPSSQETQYF	TGTGCCAGCTCACCGTCGAGTCAAGAGACCCAGTACTTC
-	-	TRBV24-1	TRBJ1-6	CATSDLRRNSPLHF	TGTGCCACCAGTGATTTGAGGAGAAATTCACCCCTCCACTTT
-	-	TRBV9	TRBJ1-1	CASSPDPGRTEAFF	TGTGCCAGCAGCCCCGACCCAGGGCGAACTGAAGCTTTCTTT
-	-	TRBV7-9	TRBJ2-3	CASSPRGGEGTDTQYF	TGTGCCAGCAGCCCGCGGGGTGGCGAGGGCACAGATACGCAGTATTTT
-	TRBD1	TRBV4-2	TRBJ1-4	CASSLGQGDEKLFF	TGTGCCAGCAGCCTAGGACAGGGGGATGAAAAACTGTTTTTT